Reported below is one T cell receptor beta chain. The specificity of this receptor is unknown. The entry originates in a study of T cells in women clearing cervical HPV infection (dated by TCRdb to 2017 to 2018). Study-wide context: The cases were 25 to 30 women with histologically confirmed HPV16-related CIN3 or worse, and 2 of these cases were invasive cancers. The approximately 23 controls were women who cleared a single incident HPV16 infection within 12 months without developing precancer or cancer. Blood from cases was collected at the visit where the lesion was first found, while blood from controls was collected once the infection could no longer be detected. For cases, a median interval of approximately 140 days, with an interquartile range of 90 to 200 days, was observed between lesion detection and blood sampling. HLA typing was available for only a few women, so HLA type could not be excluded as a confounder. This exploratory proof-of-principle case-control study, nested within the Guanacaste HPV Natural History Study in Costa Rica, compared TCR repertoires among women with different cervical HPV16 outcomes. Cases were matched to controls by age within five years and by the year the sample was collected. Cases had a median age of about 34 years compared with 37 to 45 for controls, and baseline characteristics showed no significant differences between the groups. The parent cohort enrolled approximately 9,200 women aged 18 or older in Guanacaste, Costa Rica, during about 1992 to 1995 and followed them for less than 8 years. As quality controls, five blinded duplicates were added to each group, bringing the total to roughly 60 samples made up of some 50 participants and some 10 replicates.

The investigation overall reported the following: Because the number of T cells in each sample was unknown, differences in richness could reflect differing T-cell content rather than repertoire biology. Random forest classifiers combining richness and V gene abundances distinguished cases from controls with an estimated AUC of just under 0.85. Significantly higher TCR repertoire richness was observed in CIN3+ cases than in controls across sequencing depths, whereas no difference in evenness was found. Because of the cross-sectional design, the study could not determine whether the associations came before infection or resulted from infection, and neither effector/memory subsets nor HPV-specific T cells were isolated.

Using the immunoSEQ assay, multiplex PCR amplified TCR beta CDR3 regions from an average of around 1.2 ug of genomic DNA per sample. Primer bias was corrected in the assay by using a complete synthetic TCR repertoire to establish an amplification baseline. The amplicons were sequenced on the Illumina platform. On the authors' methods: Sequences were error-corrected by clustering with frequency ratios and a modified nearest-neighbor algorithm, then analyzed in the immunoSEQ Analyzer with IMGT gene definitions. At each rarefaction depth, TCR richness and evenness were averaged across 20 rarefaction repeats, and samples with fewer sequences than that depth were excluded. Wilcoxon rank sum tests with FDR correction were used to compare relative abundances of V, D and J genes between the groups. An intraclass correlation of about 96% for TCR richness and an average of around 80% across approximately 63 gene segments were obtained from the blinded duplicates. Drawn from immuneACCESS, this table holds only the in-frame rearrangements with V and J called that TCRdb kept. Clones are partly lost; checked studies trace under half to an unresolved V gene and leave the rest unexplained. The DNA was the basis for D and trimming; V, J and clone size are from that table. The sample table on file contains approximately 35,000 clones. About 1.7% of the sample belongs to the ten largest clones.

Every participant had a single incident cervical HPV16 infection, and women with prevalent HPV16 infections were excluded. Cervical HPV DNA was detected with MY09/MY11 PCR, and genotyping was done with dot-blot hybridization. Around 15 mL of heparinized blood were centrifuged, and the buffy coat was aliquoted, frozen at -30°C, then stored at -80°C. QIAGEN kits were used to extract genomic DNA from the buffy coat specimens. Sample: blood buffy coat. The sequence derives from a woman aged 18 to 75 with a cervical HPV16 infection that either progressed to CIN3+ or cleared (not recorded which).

The CDR3 DNA, read in part, is TGTGCCAGCAGGCAGGATGGGGGGATCAATCAGCCC. Its protein product is CASRQDGGINQP. The entire CDR3 protein reads CASRQDGGINQPQHF. Recombination connected TRBV12-3 or TRBV12-4 to TRBJ1-5, with TRBD1 tentatively as D gene (5 bases match). The CDR3 end lies 3 residues beyond the end of the read and is filled in from the germline J gene. The trim is 6 bases for V and 3 bases for J, with a gap of 15 bases between the germline ends. Reading from cysteine to phenylalanine, the CDR3 counts 15 amino acids. The 36 bases shown cover part of the CDR3, and their frame starts at base 1.